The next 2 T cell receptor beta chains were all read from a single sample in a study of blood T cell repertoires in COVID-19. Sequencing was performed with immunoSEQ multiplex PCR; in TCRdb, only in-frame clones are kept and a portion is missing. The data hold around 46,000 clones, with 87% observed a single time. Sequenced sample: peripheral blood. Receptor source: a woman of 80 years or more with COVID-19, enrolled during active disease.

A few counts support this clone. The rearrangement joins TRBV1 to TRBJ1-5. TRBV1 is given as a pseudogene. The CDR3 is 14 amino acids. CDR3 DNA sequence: TGCACCAGCAGAAGGAGTAGGAGCAATCAGCCCCAGCATTTT. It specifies CTSRRSRSNQPQHF.

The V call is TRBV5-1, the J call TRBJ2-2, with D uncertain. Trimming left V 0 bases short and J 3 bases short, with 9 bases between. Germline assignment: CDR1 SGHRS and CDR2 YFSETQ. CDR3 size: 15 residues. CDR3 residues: CASSLVGRDTGELFF. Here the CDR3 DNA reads TGCGCCAGCAGCTTGGTGGGCAGAGACACCGGGGAGCTGTTTTTT.